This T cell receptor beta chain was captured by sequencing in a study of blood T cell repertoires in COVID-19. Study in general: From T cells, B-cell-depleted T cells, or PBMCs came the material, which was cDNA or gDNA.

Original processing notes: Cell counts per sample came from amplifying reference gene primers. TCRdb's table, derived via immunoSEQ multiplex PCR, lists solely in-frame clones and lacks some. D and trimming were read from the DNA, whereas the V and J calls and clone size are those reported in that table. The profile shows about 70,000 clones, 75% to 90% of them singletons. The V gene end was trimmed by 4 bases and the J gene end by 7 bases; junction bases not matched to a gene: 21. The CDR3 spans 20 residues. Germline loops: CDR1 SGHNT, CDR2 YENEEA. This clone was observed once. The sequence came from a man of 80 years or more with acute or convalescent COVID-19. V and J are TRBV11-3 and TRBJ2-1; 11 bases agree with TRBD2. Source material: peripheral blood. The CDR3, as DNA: TGTGCCAGCAGCTCCCCTCGTTCCCGAACTAGCGGGAGATTGGTTAATGAGCAGTTCTTC. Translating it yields CASSSPRSRTSGRLVNEQFF.